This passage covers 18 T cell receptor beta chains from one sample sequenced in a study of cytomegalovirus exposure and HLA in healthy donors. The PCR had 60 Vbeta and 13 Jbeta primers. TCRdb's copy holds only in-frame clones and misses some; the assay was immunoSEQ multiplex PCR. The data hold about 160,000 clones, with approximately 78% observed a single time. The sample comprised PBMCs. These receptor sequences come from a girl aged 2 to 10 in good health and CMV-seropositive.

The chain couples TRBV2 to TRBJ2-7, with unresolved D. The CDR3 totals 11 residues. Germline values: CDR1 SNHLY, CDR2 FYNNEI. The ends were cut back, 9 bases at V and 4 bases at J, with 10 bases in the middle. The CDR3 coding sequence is TGTGCCAGTCGGAGTGGGTACGAGCAGTACTTC. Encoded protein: CASRSGYEQYF. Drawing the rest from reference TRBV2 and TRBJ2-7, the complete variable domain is EPEVTQTPSHQVTQMGQEVILRCVPISNHLYFYWYRQILGQKVEFLVSFYNNEISEKSEIFDDQFSVERPDGSNFTLKIRSTKLEDSAMYFCASRSGYEQYFGPGTRLTVT.

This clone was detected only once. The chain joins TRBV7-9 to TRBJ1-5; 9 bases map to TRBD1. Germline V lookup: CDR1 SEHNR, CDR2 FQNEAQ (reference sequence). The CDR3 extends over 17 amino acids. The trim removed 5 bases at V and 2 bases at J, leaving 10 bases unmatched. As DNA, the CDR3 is TGTGCCAGCAGCCTTGGACAGGGGCTGATGGGCAATCAGCCCCAGCATTTT. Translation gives CASSLGQGLMGNQPQHF.

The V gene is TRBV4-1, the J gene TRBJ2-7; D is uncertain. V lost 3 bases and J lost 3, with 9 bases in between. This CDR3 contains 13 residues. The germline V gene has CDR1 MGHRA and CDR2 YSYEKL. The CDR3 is CASSHQPDYEQYF. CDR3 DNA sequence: TGCGCCAGCAGCCATCAACCAGACTACGAGCAGTACTTC.

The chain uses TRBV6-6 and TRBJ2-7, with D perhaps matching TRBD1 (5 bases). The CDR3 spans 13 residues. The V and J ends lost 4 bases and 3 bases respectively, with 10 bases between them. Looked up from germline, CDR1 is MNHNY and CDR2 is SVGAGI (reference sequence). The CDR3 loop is CASSFTRDYEQYF. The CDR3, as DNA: TGTGCCAGCAGTTTCACCAGGGACTACGAGCAGTACTTC.

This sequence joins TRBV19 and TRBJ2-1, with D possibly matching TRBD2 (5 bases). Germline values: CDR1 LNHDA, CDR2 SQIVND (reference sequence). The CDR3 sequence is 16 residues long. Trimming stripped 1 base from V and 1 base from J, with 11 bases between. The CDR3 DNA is TGTGCCAGTAGTATAGTTACCGGGAAATCCTACAATGAGCAGTTCTTC. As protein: CASSIVTGKSYNEQFF.

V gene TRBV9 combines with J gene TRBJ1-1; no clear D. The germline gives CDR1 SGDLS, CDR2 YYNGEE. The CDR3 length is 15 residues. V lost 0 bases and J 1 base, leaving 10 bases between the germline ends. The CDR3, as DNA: TGTGCCAGCAGCGTAGATCCGTCTCCGAACACTGAAGCTTTCTTT. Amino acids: CASSVDPSPNTEAFF.

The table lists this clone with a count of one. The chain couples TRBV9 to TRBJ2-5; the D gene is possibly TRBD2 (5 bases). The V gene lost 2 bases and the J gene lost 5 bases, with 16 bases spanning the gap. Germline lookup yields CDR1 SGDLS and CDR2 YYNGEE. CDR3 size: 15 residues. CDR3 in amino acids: CASSVLGLRRETQYF. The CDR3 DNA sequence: TGTGCCAGCAGCGTGCTTGGACTCCGGCGGGAGACCCAGTACTTC.

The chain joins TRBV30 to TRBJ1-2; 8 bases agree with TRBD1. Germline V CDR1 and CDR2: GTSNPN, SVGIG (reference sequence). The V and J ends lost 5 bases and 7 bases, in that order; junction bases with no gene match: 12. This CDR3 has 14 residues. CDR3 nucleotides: TGTGCCTGGCGAAGGACAGGGCGGGCGGGTGGCTACACCTTC. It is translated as CAWRRTGRAGGYTF. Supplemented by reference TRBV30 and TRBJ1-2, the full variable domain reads SQTIHQWPATLVQPVGSPLSLECTVEGTSNPNLYWYRQAAGRGLQLLFYSVGIGQISSEVPQNLSASRPQDRQFILSSKKLLLSDSGFYLCAWRRTGRAGGYTFGSGTRLTVV.

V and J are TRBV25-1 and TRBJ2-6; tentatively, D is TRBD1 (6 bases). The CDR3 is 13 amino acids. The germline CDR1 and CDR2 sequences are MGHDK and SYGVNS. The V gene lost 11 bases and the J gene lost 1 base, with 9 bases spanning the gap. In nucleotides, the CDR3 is TGTGCCGCAGGGGCTTCTGGGGCCAACGTCCTGACTTTC. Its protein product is CAAGASGANVLTF.

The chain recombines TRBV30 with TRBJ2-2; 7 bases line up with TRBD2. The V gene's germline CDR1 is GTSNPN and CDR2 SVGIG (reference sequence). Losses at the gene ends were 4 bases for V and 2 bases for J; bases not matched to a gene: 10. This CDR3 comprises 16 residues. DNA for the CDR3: TGTGCCTGGACCCACCTAGCGGCTTATAACACCGGGGAGCTGTTTTTT. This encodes CAWTHLAAYNTGELFF.

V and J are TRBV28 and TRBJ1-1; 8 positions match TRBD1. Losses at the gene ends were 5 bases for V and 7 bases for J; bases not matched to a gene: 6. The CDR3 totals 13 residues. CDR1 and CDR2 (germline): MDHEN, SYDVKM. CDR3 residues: CASSLTGGNEAFF. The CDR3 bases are TGTGCCAGCAGTCTTACAGGGGGGAATGAAGCTTTCTTT. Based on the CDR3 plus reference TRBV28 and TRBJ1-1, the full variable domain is DVKVTQSSRYLVKRTGEKVFLECVQDMDHENMFWYRQDPGLGLRLIYFSYDVKMKEKGDIPEGYSVSREKKERFSLILESASTNQTSMYLCASSLTGGNEAFFGQGTRLTVV.

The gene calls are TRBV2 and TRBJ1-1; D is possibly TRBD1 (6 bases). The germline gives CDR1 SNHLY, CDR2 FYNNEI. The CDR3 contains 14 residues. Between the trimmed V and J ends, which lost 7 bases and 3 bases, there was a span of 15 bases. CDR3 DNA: TGTGCCAGCAAATTATCGGGGGGGCACACTGAAGCTTTCTTT. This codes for CASKLSGGHTEAFF.

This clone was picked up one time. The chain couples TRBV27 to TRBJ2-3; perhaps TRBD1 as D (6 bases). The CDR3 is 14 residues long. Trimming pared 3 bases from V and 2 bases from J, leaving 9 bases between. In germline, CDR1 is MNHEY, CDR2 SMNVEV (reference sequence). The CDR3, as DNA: TGTGCCAGCAGTTTTCGACAGGACACAGATACGCAGTATTTT. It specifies CASSFRQDTDTQYF.

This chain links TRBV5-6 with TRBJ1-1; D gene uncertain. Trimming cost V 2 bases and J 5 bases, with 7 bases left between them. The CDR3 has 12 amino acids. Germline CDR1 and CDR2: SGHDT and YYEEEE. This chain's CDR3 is CASSLSGTEAFF. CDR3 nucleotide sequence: TGTGCCAGCAGCTTAAGCGGAACTGAAGCTTTCTTT. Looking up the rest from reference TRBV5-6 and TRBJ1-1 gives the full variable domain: DAGVTQSPTHLIKTRGQQVTLRCSPKSGHDTVSWYQQALGQGPQFIFQYYEEEERQRGNFPDRFSGHQFPNYSSELNVNALLLGDSALYLCASSLSGTEAFFGQGTRLTVV.

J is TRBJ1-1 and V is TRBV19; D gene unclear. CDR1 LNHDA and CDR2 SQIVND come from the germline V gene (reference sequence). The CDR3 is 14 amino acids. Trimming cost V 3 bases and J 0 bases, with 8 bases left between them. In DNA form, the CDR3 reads TGTGCCAGTAGTATGGCCATCATGAACACTGAAGCTTTCTTT. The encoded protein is CASSMAIMNTEAFF.

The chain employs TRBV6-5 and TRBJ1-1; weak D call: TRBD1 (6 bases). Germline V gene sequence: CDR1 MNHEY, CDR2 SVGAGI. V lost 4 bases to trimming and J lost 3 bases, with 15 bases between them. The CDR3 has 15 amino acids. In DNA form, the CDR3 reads TGTGCCAGCAGTTCTCAGACAGGTAGGGACACTGAAGCTTTCTTT. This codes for CASSSQTGRDTEAFF.

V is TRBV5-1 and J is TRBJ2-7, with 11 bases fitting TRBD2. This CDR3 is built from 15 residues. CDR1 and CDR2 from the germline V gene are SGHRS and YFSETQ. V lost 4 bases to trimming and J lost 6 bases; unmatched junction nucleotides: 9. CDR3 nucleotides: TGCGCCAGCAGCCCCGGACTAGCGGGTCCATTCGAGCAGTACTTC. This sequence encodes CASSPGLAGPFEQYF. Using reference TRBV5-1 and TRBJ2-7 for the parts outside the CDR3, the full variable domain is KAGVTQTPRYLIKTRGQQVTLSCSPISGHRSVSWYQQTPGQGLQFLFEYFSETQRNKGNFPGRFSGRQFSNSRSEMNVSTLELGDSALYLCASSPGLAGPFEQYFGPGTRLTVT.

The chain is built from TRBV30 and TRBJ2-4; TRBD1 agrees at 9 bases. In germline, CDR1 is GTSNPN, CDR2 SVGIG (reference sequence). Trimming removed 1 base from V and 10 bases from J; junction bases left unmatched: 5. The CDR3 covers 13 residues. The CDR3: CAWSGDRVNIQYF. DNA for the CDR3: TGTGCCTGGAGTGGGGACAGGGTTAATATTCAGTACTTC.